The 26 T cell receptor beta chains listed next were all sequenced from one sample in a study of tumor-infiltrating lymphocytes in primary liver carcinoma. TCR beta cDNA was reverse-transcribed from around 0.55 ug of total RNA. The reaction used a constant-region primer and ProtoScript II reverse transcriptase. A slightly modified ARM-PCR protocol with three nested multiplex PCR rounds produced these TCR beta libraries. The study ran its first two PCR rounds for approximately 11 cycles each, using TRBV1-TRBV30 forward primers and a C-beta reverse primer. TCRdb recomputed calls from the multiplex PCR reads with MiXCR, one row per CDR3 protein. The table records some 38,000 distinct CDR3 sequences, less than 85% of them present only once. DNA and RNA were both co-extracted from about 19-30 mg of bulk tissue that had not been sorted. Sequencing used liver tumor tissue from sampling region 4. The subset denotes: tumor region T4, right-lateral pole. These receptors were obtained from a man aged 35 to 55 with primary liver carcinoma and hepatitis B virus infection.

This rearrangement joins TRBV5-4 to TRBJ1-1; weak D call: TRBD1 (6 bases). This CDR3 region has 14 residues. V was shortened by 9 bases and J by 8 bases, with 23 bases between the two germline ends. CDR1 is SGHNT and CDR2 is YYREEE in the germline V gene (reference sequence). CDR3 region: CANRSGQGTIEAFF. The CDR3 bases are TGTGCCAACAGATCCGGGCAGGGGACTATCGAAGCTTTCTTT.

This clonotype was seen once. At one end the junction does not follow the germline gene, possibly because of a read error. The genes are TRBV7-8 and TRBJ2-7, with 13 positions matching TRBD2. CDR1 and CDR2 from the germline V gene are SGHVS and FQNEAQ. The length of the CDR3 is 18 residues. CDR3 region: CASSPRTSGSMNSYEQYF. CDR3 bases: TGTGCGAGCAGCCCTCGGACTAGCGGGAGTATGAACTCCTACGAGCAGTACTTC.

In its sample, this clonotype was seen a few times. Given the absence of the conserved phenylalanine or tryptophan at the CDR3 end, a read error is likely. The limits of the CDR3 on the DNA are not certain, so only TCRdb's listed CDR3 is given. The V call is TRBV6-5, the J call TRBJ2-7; the D call TRBD2 from the table was never checked on the DNA. Germline-derived CDR1 and CDR2 are MNHEY and SVGAGI. The CDR3 comprises 14 residues, both ends counted. CDR3 residues: CASTSSAGGGEQYS.

The V gene is TRBV6-5, the J gene TRBJ2-1; D is perhaps TRBD1 (6 bases). CDR3 size: 13 residues. Germline assignment: CDR1 MNHEY and CDR2 SVGAGI. Trimming pared 6 bases from V and 3 bases from J, leaving 9 bases between. The CDR3 is CASSGQCYNEQFF. CDR3 DNA sequence: TGTGCCAGCAGCGGACAGTGCTACAATGAGCAGTTCTTC.

As for this clonotype: Sequence at one end of the junction differs from germline and may be a read error. The chain employs TRBV6-2 or TRBV6-3 and TRBJ2-3; possibly TRBD1 for D (6 bases). Matching the DNA end better, TRBJ1-5 makes the J call doubtful. Per germline, CDR1 MNHEY and CDR2 SVGEGT. This CDR3 has 19 amino acids. Written as DNA, the CDR3 is TGTGCTAGCAGTTCGAGACTAGCGGGGACAAATGCTAGCACAGATACGCAGCATTTT. Translating gives CASSSRLAGTNASTDTQHF.

This rearrangement joins TRBV29-1 to TRBJ2-7; D is possibly TRBD1 or TRBD2 (5 bases each). The CDR3 runs 16 residues. The germline V gene has CDR1 SQVTM and CDR2 ANQGSEA. The CDR3 bases are TGCATCGCCATGACATTTGGGACCGGCACTTCCTACGAGCAGTACTTC. Its protein is CIAMTFGTGTSYEQYF.

Concerning this clonotype: This CDR3 fails to terminate in the conserved phenylalanine or tryptophan, so it likely reflects a read error. V gene TRBV5-5 combines with J gene TRBJ2-5; D call uncertain. This CDR3 contains 12 residues. Germline V gene data show CDR1 as SGHKS and CDR2 as YYEKEE (reference sequence). CDR3 residues: CAGNLGTETQYL. The CDR3 DNA reads as TGCGCCGGCAACTTGGGTACAGAGACCCAGTACCTC.

About this clonotype itself: At one end, the junction sequence differs from germline, possibly due to a read error. This CDR3 is CSAQGGESQYF. The CDR3 coding sequence is TGCAGTGCCCAGGGGGGAGAGTCCCAGTACTTC. The chain couples TRBV20-1 to TRBJ2-5; D might be TRBD1 (7 bases). The germline CDR1 and CDR2 sequences are DFQATT and SNEGSKA (reference sequence). This CDR3 is 11 amino acids long.

The rearrangement links TRBV5-1 to TRBJ2-7; 13 bases are a match to TRBD2. Germline CDR1 SGHRS, CDR2 YFSETQ. The CDR3 is made up of 16 amino acids. Losses at the gene ends were 7 bases for V and 4 bases for J; bases not matched to a gene: 11. In nucleotides, the CDR3 is TGCGCCAGCTACACAGGGACTAGCGGGGACATTTACGAGCAGTACTTC. Amino acid sequence: CASYTGTSGDIYEQYF.

Notes on this clonotype: One end of the junction is discordant with germline, which a read error may explain. The rearrangement uses TRBV28 and TRBJ1-2, with 9 bases that match TRBD1. The CDR3 extends over 17 amino acids. CDR1 is MDHEN, CDR2 SYDVKM, per germline. CDR3 bases: TGTGTCAGCAGTTTAACGGGACAGGGTGTACGGAGTTATGGCTACACCTTC. This sequence encodes CVSSLTGQGVRSYGYTF.

The chain joins TRBV7-2 to TRBJ2-2; D remains unclear. Germline values: CDR1 SGHTA, CDR2 FQGNSA. The CDR3 runs 12 residues. V was trimmed by 1 base and J by 6 bases, leaving 3 bases between them. As DNA, the CDR3 is TGTGCCAGCAGCTTAGTTTCCGGGGAGCTGTTTTTT. Amino acid sequence: CASSLVSGELFF. The full variable domain, in which reference TRBV7-2 and TRBJ2-2 provide the parts outside the CDR3, is GAGVSQSPSNKVTEKGKDVELRCDPISGHTALYWYRQSLGQGLEFLIYFQGNSAPDKSGLPSDRFSAERTGGSVSTLTIQRTQQEDSAVYLCASSLVSGELFFGEGSRLTVL.

Concerning this clonotype itself: As the CDR3 is not closed by the conserved phenylalanine or tryptophan, this likely results from a read error. V is TRBV5-4 and J is TRBJ2-4; D is perhaps TRBD1 (5 bases). The CDR3 runs 14 residues. Looked up from germline, CDR1 is SGHNT and CDR2 is YYREEE (reference sequence). CDR3 nucleotide sequence: TGTGTCAGCAGCCCGGACATAGCCAAAAACATTCAGTACTTG. This gives the protein CVSSPDIAKNIQYL.

Comment on this clonotype: One end of the junction does not line up with germline, which may come from a read error. The J gene is TRBJ1-5, the V gene TRBV7-8; no firm D call. This CDR3 has 18 amino acids. Germline loops: CDR1 SGHVS, CDR2 FQNEAQ. CDR3 protein: CVSRPRITQPDGSQPQHF. CDR3 sequence (DNA): TGTGTCAGCAGGCCAAGAATAACCCAACCCGATGGCAGTCAGCCCCAACATTTT. Full variable domain (rest looked up from reference TRBV7-8 and TRBJ1-5): GAGVSQSPRYKVAKRGQDVALRCDPISGHVSLFWYQQALGQGPEFLTYFQNEAQLDKSGLPSDRFFAERPEGSVSTLKIQRTQQEDSAVYLCVSRPRITQPDGSQPQHFGDGTRLSIL.

About this clonotype: The final CDR3 position lacks the conserved phenylalanine or tryptophan, pointing to a likely read error. No DNA is shown, since the ends of the CDR3 on it are uncertain; the CDR3 is the one TCRdb lists. J is TRBJ1-1 and V is TRBV30. CDR1 is GTSNPN, CDR2 SVGIG, per germline (reference sequence). 10 amino acids form the CDR3, both terminal residues included. CDR3 region: CAWSGAETFL.

This clonotype was counted a few times. A much larger clone sits a single nucleotide away, making a read error possible. The chain couples TRBV6-5 to TRBJ2-3; D may be TRBD2 (7 bases). Germline CDR1 and CDR2: MNHEY and SVGAGI. V lost 2 bases and J 10 bases, leaving 10 bases between the germline ends. The CDR3 extends over 12 amino acids. Here the CDR3 DNA reads TGTGCCAGCAGTTACCTCGGGGGGCCGCAGTATTTT. This sequence encodes CASSYLGGPQYF.

There are many counts of this clonotype. Given the absence of the conserved phenylalanine or tryptophan at the CDR3 end, a read error is likely. The J gene is TRBJ2-5, the V gene TRBV29-1; D remains ambiguous. This CDR3 has 15 amino acids. V was cut by 1 base and J by 4 bases, with 16 bases left in between. In germline, CDR1 is SQVTM, CDR2 ANQGSEA. CDR3 coding DNA: TGCAGCGTTGAAGGACCCGGGCACTTCCTAGAGACCCAGTACTTA. The encoded protein is CSVEGPGHFLETQYL.

Only a few counts were recorded for this clonotype. Compared with germline, one end of the junction differs, possibly owing to a read error. The chain combines TRBV20-1 with TRBJ2-7; possibly TRBD2 for D (6 bases). The CDR3 is 16 residues long. Germline V gene lookup returns CDR1 DFQATT and CDR2 SNEGSKA (reference sequence). The CDR3 DNA sequence: TGCAGTACTAGAGATCGGGCGGGACCTAATACCTACGAGCAGTACTTC. Its protein is CSTRDRAGPNTYEQYF.

The rearrangement uses TRBV11-2 and TRBJ2-3; the match to TRBD2 covers 8 bases. Per the germline V gene, CDR1 is SGHAT and CDR2 is FQNNGV. The J segment lost 15 bases and the V segment lost 6 bases, leaving 23 bases of the junction unmatched. The CDR3 covers 16 residues. CDR3 in DNA: TGTGCCAGCAGTTCGGGACTAGTGGGAGTGGCAGATACACAATATTTT. Protein: CASSSGLVGVADTQYF. Variable domain in full (rest from reference TRBV11-2 and TRBJ2-3): EAGVAQSPRYKIIEKRQSVAFWCNPISGHATLYWYQQILGQGPKLLIQFQNNGVVDDSQLPKDRFSAERLKGVDSTLKIQPAKLEDSAVYLCASSSGLVGVADTQYFGPGTRLTVL.

This chain links TRBV4-2 with TRBJ1-6; no clear D gene. Germline CDR1 is LGHNA and CDR2 is YNFKEQ. Trimming pared 1 base from V and 10 bases from J, leaving 14 bases between. The CDR3 sequence is 15 residues long. The CDR3 DNA reads TGTGCCAGCAGCCAAGTGACGAGTTATACCTCACCCCTCCACTTT. This gives the protein CASSQVTSYTSPLHF.

About this clonotype: An end of the junction differs from the germline gene, which may be a read error. The CDR3 DNA is TGTGCCAGCAGCCACGCCTGGGGACAGGGGTACAATGAGCAATTCTTC. Amino acid sequence: CASSHAWGQGYNEQFF. V and J are TRBV4-2 and TRBJ2-1, with 10 bases aligning to TRBD1. Germline V CDR1 and CDR2: LGHNA, YNFKEQ. CDR3 length: 16 amino acids.

On this clonotype itself: This CDR3 is missing its conserved last phenylalanine or tryptophan, likely due to a read error. This chain links TRBV12-3 or TRBV12-4 with TRBJ2-1; D remains ambiguous. The CDR3 has 12 amino acids. The CDR3 DNA reads TGTATCAGCAGTTGGCACATCAATGAGCAGTTCTTA. Its translation: CISSWHINEQFL.

On this clonotype itself: The junction shows a germline mismatch at one end, possibly a read error. The CDR3 DNA follows: TGCGTCAGCAGCTTGAACGGGAGGGCTAGCACAGATACACAGTATTTT. Translation: CVSSLNGRASTDTQYF. This sequence joins TRBV5-1 and TRBJ2-3, with 8 bases fitting TRBD2. This CDR3 comprises 16 residues. Germline CDR1 reads SGHRS; CDR2 reads YFSETQ.

This chain connects TRBV21-1 to TRBJ2-3; the D call TRBD1 from the table was never checked on the DNA. TRBV21-1 is a pseudogene locus. There are 16 residues in the CDR3. The DNA of the CDR3 is TGTGCCAGCAGCAAAGAACCTCTCAGGGACCCAGATACGCAGTATTTT. It encodes CASSKEPLRDPDTQYF.

The genes are TRBV6-6 and TRBJ2-5; 12 nucleotides match TRBD2. Germline V lookup: CDR1 MNHNY, CDR2 SVGAGI (reference sequence). The CDR3 runs to 20 residues. Germline trimming cut 6 bases from V and 4 bases from J; bases unmatched to any gene: 21. As DNA, the CDR3 is TGTGCCAGCAGCCAATGTGGTTTACTGGCTAGCGGGAGGGCCATAGAGACCCAGTACTTC. Translated, it gives CASSQCGLLASGRAIETQYF.

Details on this clonotype: Germline is not matched at one junction end, which may reflect a read error. The chain employs TRBV5-1 and TRBJ2-1, with TRBD1 matching 10 bases. The CDR3 runs 16 residues. Looked up from germline, CDR1 is SGHRS and CDR2 is YFSETQ. This CDR3 reads CASSLRLGQGYTEQFF. Written as DNA, the CDR3 is TGCGCTAGCAGCTTAAGGCTGGGACAGGGGTACACTGAGCAGTTCTTC. The full variable domain, completed using reference TRBV5-1 and TRBJ2-1, is KAGVTQTPRYLIKTRGQQVTLSCSPISGHRSVSWYQQTPGQGLQFLFEYFSETQRNKGNFPGRFSGRQFSNSRSEMNVSTLELGDSALYLCASSLRLGQGYTEQFFGPGTRLTVL.

In the case of this clonotype: No conserved phenylalanine or tryptophan ends this CDR3, so it is likely a read error. The DNA is omitted, as the CDR3 cannot be located on it reliably, and the CDR3 follows TCRdb's listing. V is TRBV30 and J is TRBJ2-1; TRBD1, the D gene given by the table, was not confirmed from the DNA. The CDR3 region is 12 residues in length, termini included. Germline assignment: CDR1 GTSNPN and CDR2 SVGIG (reference sequence). The CDR3 region is CAWSLSGEKEFL.